This T cell receptor (beta chain) was obtained from a study of cytomegalovirus exposure and HLA in healthy donors. About the research overall: There were about 85 million unique TCRs (from HLA-typed donors) in an early data release. Study results and caveats: Presence/absence comparisons presumed near-even sequencing depth among donors. The study labeled 150 to 200 TCR beta chains cytomegalovirus-associated. In an earlier analysis, productive rearrangement rates for most beta V segments clustered near 90% or 30%.

A remark on this clone: Its antigen is not known.

Vbeta (60) and Jbeta (13) primers were used in the PCR. Generated by immunoSEQ multiplex PCR, the TCRdb table keeps only in-frame clones and is missing some. The sample holds fewer than 250,000 clones, approximately 79% seen once. The clonotype originates from a male donor in good health and CMV-seronegative. The sequencing sample was made of PBMCs.

The CDR3 here is CASSLVRDKRETQYF. In DNA form, the CDR3 reads TGTGCCAGCAGCTTAGTCCGGGACAAACGGGAGACCCAGTACTTC. The chain recombines TRBV11-1 with TRBJ2-5, with a possible D match to TRBD1 (6 bases). CDR1 is SGHAT, CDR2 FQDESV, per germline (reference sequence). The CDR3 length is 15 residues. Trimming cost V 1 base and J 5 bases, with 14 bases left between them.